This T cell receptor beta chain is from a study of blood T cell repertoires in COVID-19. Overall study context: COVID-19 samples collected from the United States, Italy and Spain covered acute and convalescent phases. PBMCs, B-cell-depleted T cells, or T cells were the source of the cDNA or gDNA that made up the material.

Recruits, aged about 18 to 90 years, lived in around 24 US areas. The germline gives CDR1 KGHDR, CDR2 SFDVKD. The CDR3 covers 12 residues. V was pared by 9 bases and J by 4 bases, with 11 bases between. Generated by immunoSEQ multiplex PCR, the TCRdb table keeps only in-frame clones and is missing some. Of roughly 500,000 clones listed, around nine tenths are singletons. This TCR was recovered from a woman aged 40 to 50 who had recovered from COVID-19. The V and J genes are TRBV24-1 and TRBJ1-1, with a tentative D call TRBD1 (6 bases). The specimen sequenced was PBMCs or T cells enriched from blood (not recorded which). The CDR3 sequence is CATYTGSTEAFF. The CDR3 region has the DNA TGTGCCACCTATACAGGGAGCACTGAAGCTTTCTTT.